The 7 T cell receptor beta chains listed next were all sequenced from one sample in a study of blood T cell repertoires in COVID-19. Assay used: immunoSEQ multiplex PCR; TCRdb lists only in-frame clones, some missing. The sample yields tens of thousands of clones, approximately 90% seen once. Sequenced material: peripheral blood. The receptors stem from a man aged 45-65 years with active or convalescent COVID-19.

This clone appeared once. The gene calls are TRBV5-5 and TRBJ2-5; 8 bases map to TRBD1. V was clipped by 4 bases and J by 5 bases; unmatched bases: 7. The length of the CDR3 is 14 residues. Germline V gene lookup returns CDR1 SGHKS and CDR2 YYEKEE (reference sequence). Here the CDR3 DNA reads TGTGCCAGCAGCCTGGACAGGGCGGTGGAGACCCAGTACTTC. Its translation: CASSLDRAVETQYF.

This clone is a singleton in its sample. This chain uses TRBV3-1 (or the pseudogene TRBV3-2) with TRBJ2-1, with 8 bases matching TRBD2. Germline V gives CDR1 LGHDT, CDR2 YNNKEL (reference sequence). This CDR3 spans 14 amino acids. J lost 2 bases, V lost 10 bases, and 7 bases had no gene match. CDR3 region: CAIERREAYNEQFF. As DNA, the CDR3 is TGTGCCATTGAAAGGCGGGAGGCCTACAATGAGCAGTTCTTC.

The chain recombines TRBV29-1 with TRBJ1-3; TRBD1 aligns across 7 bases. With V trimmed by 1 base and J by 8 bases, 5 bases remained unmatched. CDR3 length equals 13 residues. Germline V gives CDR1 SQVTM, CDR2 ANQGSEA. The CDR3 spells CSVEGTGSDTIYF. The CDR3 DNA is TGCAGCGTTGAAGGGACAGGCTCCGACACCATATATTTT.

The gene calls are TRBV6-5 and TRBJ2-7; maybe TRBD1 (6 bases). Germline lookup yields CDR1 MNHEY and CDR2 SVGAGI. Trimming pared 4 bases from V and 5 bases from J, leaving 18 bases between. The length of the CDR3 is 15 residues. CDR3 coding DNA: TGTGCCAGCAGTTTCCACCAACAGGGTCGGGACGAGCAGTACTTC. This translates into CASSFHQQGRDEQYF.

This clone came up a few times. V gene TRBV18 combines with J gene TRBJ1-4, with D uncertain. Trimming removed 5 bases at V and 0 bases at J, with 7 bases between. The CDR3 extends over 14 amino acids. Germline CDR1 KGHSH, CDR2 LQKENI. The chain's CDR3 is CASSSGATNEKLFF. In nucleotides, the CDR3 is TGTGCCAGCTCATCAGGCGCAACTAATGAAAAACTGTTTTTT.

The V and J genes are TRBV12-3 or TRBV12-4 and TRBJ2-3; D gene uncertain. Trimming shortened V by 5 bases and J by 2 bases, and 8 bases separated the two germline ends. CDR3 length equals 13 residues. The CDR3 loop is CASSPRPTDTQYF. The CDR3, as DNA: TGTGCCAGCAGTCCTAGGCCCACAGATACGCAGTATTTT.

The chain is built from TRBV10-3 and TRBJ1-1, with 7 bases matching TRBD1. Germline CDR1 reads ENHRY; CDR2 reads SYGVKD. V lost 10 bases to trimming and J lost 1 base; unmatched junction nucleotides: 9. This CDR3 is built from 14 residues. The CDR3 sequence: CATRSRGENTEAFF. The CDR3 coding sequence is TGTGCCACCAGATCCAGGGGGGAGAACACTGAAGCTTTCTTT.